These 30 T cell receptor beta chains came from one sample sequenced in a study of persistence of HIV-infected CD4 T cells (dated by TCRdb to the early 2020s). Antigens of these TCRs are unknown. This specimen's treatment or condition label, per the study, means: suppressive antiretroviral therapy. Lysates of CMV-infected fibroblasts were used at approximately 10 ug/mL for cell stimulation. CD4+ T cells that responded were sorted based on upregulation of both CD40 ligand and CD69. The immunoSEQ hsTCRB assay version 4 in survey mode was used to sequence TCRbeta repertoires from genomic DNA. TCRdb retrieved this table from immuneACCESS and kept in-frame rearrangements only. Not all clones are present; in checked studies, unresolved V genes account for under half, and no reason is known for the remainder. For this sample there are about 17,000 clones; 65% appear just once. About 8% of the sample rests with the top ten.

The sample in question was CD4+ T cells sorted from PBMCs after approximately 19-hour stimulation, obtained from a patient who received antiretroviral therapy. The cell subset or site tag for this specimen amounts to: CD40L+CD69+ CD4 T cells responding to CMV lysate. All receptors derive from an adult woman with HIV who was CMV-seropositive.

The J gene is TRBJ2-1, the V gene TRBV19; 9 bases map to TRBD1. CDR3 length: 15 residues. V lost 6 bases and J lost 1; bases outside the gene matches: 4. CDR1 is LNHDA and CDR2 is SQIVND in the germline V gene (reference sequence). DNA of the CDR3: TGTGCCAGTAGGTTACAGGGGGCGTCCTACAATGAGCAGTTCTTC. Translated: CASRLQGASYNEQFF.

This clone was found a few times. The genes are TRBV18 and TRBJ1-5, with 10 bases that match TRBD1. The CDR3 is 18 amino acids. CDR1 KGHSH and CDR2 LQKENI come from the germline V gene. Unmatched junction bases numbered 11, after V lost 4 bases and J lost 2 bases. CDR3 nucleotides: TGTGCCAGCTCACAGGACAGGGGGATTCAATTGGGCAATCAGCCCCAGCATTTT. This codes for CASSQDRGIQLGNQPQHF. Full variable domain (outside the CDR3, taken from reference TRBV18 and TRBJ1-5): NAGVMQNPRHLVRRRGQEARLRCSPMKGHSHVYWYRQLPEEGLKFMVYLQKENIIDESGMPKERFSAEFPKEGPSILRIQQVVRGDSAAYFCASSQDRGIQLGNQPQHFGDGTRLSIL.

This clone was seen a few times. The chain carries TRBV5-1 and TRBJ1-2; possibly TRBD1 for D (6 bases). This CDR3 contains 14 residues. V dropped 1 base and J dropped 8 bases, with 15 bases sitting between them. The germline V gene has CDR1 SGHRS and CDR2 YFSETQ. The CDR3 is CASSLTGTREGYTF. Here the CDR3 DNA reads TGCGCCAGCAGCTTGACAGGGACGAGAGAGGGCTACACCTTC.

This sequence joins TRBV2 and TRBJ1-1; no clear D. CDR1 SNHLY and CDR2 FYNNEI come from the germline V gene. The germline V and J ends were trimmed by 4 bases and 1 base, with 4 bases remaining between them. The CDR3 length is 12 residues. The CDR3 spells CASSGGNTEAFF. The DNA for the CDR3 is TGTGCCAGCAGTGGGGGGAACACTGAAGCTTTCTTT.

This clone is deemed medium-sized. This rearrangement joins TRBV5-6 to TRBJ1-5; D gene unclear. CDR3 length equals 9 residues. Trimming removed 10 bases from V and 4 bases from J, with 3 bases in between. In germline, CDR1 is SGHDT, CDR2 YYEEEE. The CDR3 spells CARNQPQHF. Here the CDR3 DNA reads TGTGCCCGAAATCAGCCCCAGCATTTT.

V is TRBV5-1 and J is TRBJ2-1; 9 positions match TRBD2. The CDR3 contains 15 residues. J was trimmed by 2 bases and V by 4 bases; bases with no gene match: 4. Germline CDR1 is SGHRS and CDR2 is YFSETQ. The CDR3: CASSDGTSTYNEQFF. CDR3 bases: TGCGCCAGCAGCGACGGGACTAGCACCTACAATGAGCAGTTCTTC.

A note on this clone: Other DNA sequences in the sample encode the same CDR3. This rearrangement joins TRBV7-9 to TRBJ1-6; tentatively, D is TRBD1 (5 bases). The V end lost 4 bases, the J end lost 7 bases, and 11 bases lay between the germline ends. The CDR3 is 14 residues long. Per the germline V gene, CDR1 is SEHNR and CDR2 is FQNEAQ (reference sequence). CDR3 in DNA: TGTGCCAGCAGCTCAGGACAAGAAAATTCACCCCTCCACTTT. Its translation is CASSSGQENSPLHF.

The genes are TRBV6-5 and TRBJ2-7, with 9 bases aligning to TRBD1. Trimming removed 0 bases from V and 4 bases from J; junction bases left unmatched: 7. This CDR3 has 16 residues. The germline V gene has CDR1 MNHEY and CDR2 SVGAGI. The CDR3 coding sequence is TGTGCCAGCAGTTACTCGGGACAGGGAGGAGGGTACGAGCAGTACTTC. This sequence encodes CASSYSGQGGGYEQYF.

With regard to this clone: Other DNA variants within this sample encode the same CDR3. The rearrangement joins TRBV2 to TRBJ1-5; D perhaps matches TRBD1 (6 bases). CDR1 SNHLY and CDR2 FYNNEI come from the germline V gene. V lost 7 bases and J 5 bases, leaving 12 bases between the germline ends. This CDR3 has 13 residues. The CDR3 region has the DNA TGTGCCAGCACGGGGGGCTGGGATCAGCCCCAGCATTTT. Translated, it gives CASTGGWDQPQHF.

J is TRBJ2-1 and V is TRBV11-3, with D possibly matching TRBD1 (5 bases). Looked up from germline, CDR1 is SGHNT and CDR2 is YENEEA. The CDR3 has 13 residues. V was shortened by 5 bases and J by 7 bases, with 12 bases between the two germline ends. The CDR3 sequence: CASSPPGKNEQFF. The CDR3, as DNA: TGTGCCAGCAGCCCCCCAGGGAAGAATGAGCAGTTCTTC.

Turning to this clone: The junction departs from germline at one end; a sequencing error may be responsible. This sample also contains other DNA sequences that code for the same CDR3. The chain uses TRBV5-1 and TRBJ2-7; 8 nucleotides line up with TRBD1. Germline loops: CDR1 SGHRS, CDR2 YFSETQ. The CDR3 loop spans 14 amino acids. CDR3 protein: CASSSTGVIYEQYF. The CDR3 coding sequence is TGCGCTAGCAGCTCGACAGGGGTCATCTACGAGCAGTACTTC. The full variable domain, in which reference TRBV5-1 and TRBJ2-7 provide the parts outside the CDR3, is KAGVTQTPRYLIKTRGQQVTLSCSPISGHRSVSWYQQTPGQGLQFLFEYFSETQRNKGNFPGRFSGRQFSNSRSEMNVSTLELGDSALYLCASSSTGVIYEQYFGPGTRLTVT.

J is TRBJ1-1 and V is TRBV29-1; D might be TRBD1 (6 bases). CDR3 size: 14 residues. Trimming removed 6 bases at V and 5 bases at J, with 19 bases between. The germline V gene has CDR1 SQVTM and CDR2 ANQGSEA. CDR3 protein: CSVGGRGVGTEAFF. The CDR3 DNA sequence: TGCAGCGTGGGGGGCCGGGGGGTAGGGACTGAAGCTTTCTTT.

This clone was picked up a small number of times. The V call is TRBV18, the J call TRBJ2-1, with a weak D call TRBD2 (7 bases). CDR3 size: 15 residues. V was pared by 2 bases and J by 6 bases, with 14 bases between. The V gene's germline CDR1 is KGHSH and CDR2 LQKENI. CDR3: CASSPVTRGGNEQFF. CDR3 DNA: TGTGCCAGCTCACCAGTGACTAGGGGGGGCAATGAGCAGTTCTTC.

The genes are TRBV9 and TRBJ1-1, with 12 bases aligning to TRBD1. J was trimmed by 4 bases and V by 3 bases; bases with no gene match: 7. From germline, CDR1 is SGDLS and CDR2 YYNGEE. This CDR3 has 16 amino acids. The CDR3 is CASSAGQGALGTEAFF. CDR3 nucleotides: TGTGCCAGCAGCGCGGGACAGGGGGCGTTAGGCACTGAAGCTTTCTTT.

This clone has just a few counts. V is TRBV6-5 and J is TRBJ2-7; D ambiguous. The CDR3 runs 16 residues. Germline V CDR1 and CDR2: MNHEY, SVGAGI. V was trimmed by 3 bases and J by 3 bases, leaving 18 bases between them. DNA for the CDR3: TGTGCCAGCAGTTATATAAGTGGTGGGGTACTCTACGAGCAGTACTTC. Residues: CASSYISGGVLYEQYF.

The chain has TRBV29-1 and TRBJ1-1; possible D gene TRBD1, 6 bases. The CDR3 is made up of 13 amino acids. Germline V CDR1 and CDR2: SQVTM, ANQGSEA. Trimming cost V 4 bases and J 2 bases, with 11 bases left between them. The CDR3 loop is CSVATGINTEAFF. DNA of the CDR3: TGCAGCGTTGCAACAGGGATTAACACTGAAGCTTTCTTT.

The rearrangement links TRBV6-5 to TRBJ1-2; 7 bases match TRBD1. Germline V lookup: CDR1 MNHEY, CDR2 SVGAGI. This CDR3 spans 14 amino acids. Trimming at V came to 6 bases and at J to 3 bases, leaving 7 bases not matched to a gene. The DNA for the CDR3 is TGTGCCAGCAGGCAGGGGGGGTTTGACTATGGCTACACCTTC. Encoded protein: CASRQGGFDYGYTF.

With respect to this clone: An end of the junction does not agree with germline; a read error may underlie this. The chain recombines TRBV5-6 with TRBJ1-1, with D uncertain. CDR3 length: 15 amino acids. Germline-derived CDR1 and CDR2 are SGHDT and YYEEEE. CDR3 amino acids: CASSLGRRMNTEAFF. The CDR3, as DNA: TGTGCCAGCAGTTTGGGTAGACGGATGAACACTGAAGCTTTCTTT. Together with reference TRBV5-6 and TRBJ1-1, the CDR3 gives the full variable domain: DAGVTQSPTHLIKTRGQQVTLRCSPKSGHDTVSWYQQALGQGPQFIFQYYEEEERQRGNFPDRFSGHQFPNYSSELNVNALLLGDSALYLCASSLGRRMNTEAFFGQGTRLTVV.

V gene TRBV29-1 combines with J gene TRBJ1-2; 7 nucleotides align to TRBD1. This CDR3 has 14 residues. CDR1 and CDR2 (germline): SQVTM, ANQGSEA. With 3 bases clipped from V and 7 bases from J, the junction kept 11 bases outside the gene matches. CDR3 sequence reads: CSVDDRDYLTGYTF. The CDR3 bases are TGCAGCGTTGATGACAGGGACTATCTGACTGGCTACACCTTC.

This clone was seen only a few times. CDR3 DNA sequence: TGTGCCACGCAGGGGGAGGTTAGAGAGACCCAGTACTTC. Translated, it gives CATQGEVRETQYF. This chain links TRBV10-3 with TRBJ2-5; possible D gene TRBD1, 7 bases. V was shortened by 10 bases and J by 4 bases, with 16 bases between the two germline ends. Germline CDR1 is ENHRY and CDR2 is SYGVKD. The length of the CDR3 is 13 residues.

The chain combines TRBV25-1 with TRBJ1-6, with D unclear. V was shortened by 2 bases and J by 3 bases, with 8 bases between the two germline ends. Germline-derived CDR1 and CDR2 are MGHDK and SYGVNS. This CDR3 contains 15 residues. The chain's CDR3 is CASSETGGYNSPLHF. The CDR3 nucleotides are TGTGCCAGCAGTGAAACCGGAGGCTATAATTCACCCCTCCACTTT. Full variable domain (outside the CDR3, taken from reference TRBV25-1 and TRBJ1-6): EADIYQTPRYLVIGTGKKITLECSQTMGHDKMYWYQQDPGMELHLIHYSYGVNSTEKGDLSSESTVSRIRTEHFPLTLESARPSHTSQYLCASSETGGYNSPLHFGNGTRLTVT.

The chain recombines TRBV10-3 with TRBJ1-1; D ambiguous. Trimming removed 7 bases at V and 4 bases at J, with 16 bases between. Germline V lookup: CDR1 ENHRY, CDR2 SYGVKD. The CDR3 has 14 amino acids. The CDR3 sequence is CAITSGGQATEAFF. CDR3 DNA: TGTGCCATCACCTCGGGAGGGCAGGCCACTGAAGCTTTCTTT.

The genes are TRBV7-3 and TRBJ2-2, with D perhaps TRBD1 (6 bases). CDR1 is SGHTA and CDR2 is FQGTGA in the germline V gene. With 7 bases removed from V and 1 base from J, the gap between germline ends came to 10 bases. The CDR3 covers 14 residues. This CDR3 reads CASKKQGNTGELFF. CDR3 DNA: TGTGCCAGCAAAAAACAGGGGAACACCGGGGAGCTGTTTTTT.

V and J are TRBV19 and TRBJ1-5; 7 nucleotides align to TRBD1. With V trimmed by 3 bases and J by 4 bases, 12 bases remained unmatched. There are 17 residues in the CDR3. Germline loops: CDR1 LNHDA, CDR2 SQIVND (reference sequence). The CDR3 DNA sequence: TGTGCCAGTAGTATCGCACGTTCGACAGGGTGGAATCAGCCCCAGCATTTT. It is translated as CASSIARSTGWNQPQHF.

This clone came up a few times. The V gene is TRBV29-1, the J gene TRBJ2-3; D is possibly TRBD2 (6 bases). CDR3 length: 12 residues. Germline lookup yields CDR1 SQVTM and CDR2 ANQGSEA. Trimming took 4 bases from V and 4 from J, leaving 9 bases between them. CDR3 sequence: CSVAGRPDTQYF. The CDR3 DNA sequence: TGCAGCGTTGCAGGGAGGCCAGATACGCAGTATTTT.

The chain is built from TRBV5-1 and TRBJ2-3, with 7 bases lining up with TRBD1. There are 14 residues in the CDR3. V was pared by 3 bases and J by 4 bases, with 5 bases of the junction left unmatched. The germline gives CDR1 SGHRS, CDR2 YFSETQ. Here the CDR3 DNA reads TGCGCCAGCAGCTCCGGGACAGACGCAGATACGCAGTATTTT. Amino acid sequence: CASSSGTDADTQYF. Supplemented by reference TRBV5-1 and TRBJ2-3, the full variable domain reads KAGVTQTPRYLIKTRGQQVTLSCSPISGHRSVSWYQQTPGQGLQFLFEYFSETQRNKGNFPGRFSGRQFSNSRSEMNVSTLELGDSALYLCASSSGTDADTQYFGPGTRLTVL.

The chain links TRBV3-1 (or the pseudogene TRBV3-2) to TRBJ2-3; TRBD1 is a possible D gene (5 bases). V was clipped by 4 bases and J by 3 bases, with 11 bases between them. Germline loops: CDR1 LGHDT, CDR2 YNNKEL (reference sequence). The CDR3 sequence is 14 residues long. CDR3 sequence (DNA): TGTGCCAGCAGCCCTTCGACAGCGACAGATACGCAGTATTTT. Its translation: CASSPSTATDTQYF.

This sequence joins TRBV11-3 and TRBJ2-5; TRBD1 matches 8 bases. J gave up 6 bases and V 5 bases, and 8 bases lay outside the gene matches. Germline assignment: CDR1 SGHNT and CDR2 YENEEA. This CDR3 is 14 amino acids long. In DNA form, the CDR3 reads TGTGCCAGCAGCCCGACTACAGGGGGACAGACCCAGTACTTC. Amino acids: CASSPTTGGQTQYF.

This clone was observed a few times. This chain connects TRBV4-2 to TRBJ2-3; 10 bases map to TRBD2. The ends lost 4 bases at V and 5 bases at J; junction bases unmatched: 18. The CDR3 is 19 amino acids. CDR1 is LGHNA and CDR2 is YNFKEQ in the germline V gene. CDR3 in amino acids: CASSRFIPASGGAVDTQYF. The CDR3 DNA reads as TGTGCCAGCAGCCGATTTATCCCCGCCAGCGGGGGGGCCGTAGATACGCAGTATTTT.

By share, this clone ranks as medium-sized. J is TRBJ1-1 and V is TRBV7-9; 7 bases align to TRBD1. The CDR3 spans 13 residues. The V gene end was trimmed by 4 bases and the J gene end by 3 bases; junction bases not matched to a gene: 2. Germline V gene data show CDR1 as SEHNR and CDR2 as FQNEAQ (reference sequence). CDR3 in DNA: TGTGCCAGCAGCTGGGACAGAGACACTGAAGCTTTCTTT. This sequence encodes CASSWDRDTEAFF.